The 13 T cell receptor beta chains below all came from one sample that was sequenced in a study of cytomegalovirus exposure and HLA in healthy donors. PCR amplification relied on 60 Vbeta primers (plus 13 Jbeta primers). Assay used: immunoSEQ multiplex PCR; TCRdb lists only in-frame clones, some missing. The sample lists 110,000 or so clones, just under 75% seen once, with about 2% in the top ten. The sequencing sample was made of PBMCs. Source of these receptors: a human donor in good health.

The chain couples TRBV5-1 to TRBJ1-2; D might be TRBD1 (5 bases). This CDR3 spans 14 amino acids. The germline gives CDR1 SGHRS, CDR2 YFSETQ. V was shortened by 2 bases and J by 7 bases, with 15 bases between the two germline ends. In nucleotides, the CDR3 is TGCGCCAGCAGCTTACGGACATCGGACGCTGGCTACACCTTC. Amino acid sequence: CASSLRTSDAGYTF.

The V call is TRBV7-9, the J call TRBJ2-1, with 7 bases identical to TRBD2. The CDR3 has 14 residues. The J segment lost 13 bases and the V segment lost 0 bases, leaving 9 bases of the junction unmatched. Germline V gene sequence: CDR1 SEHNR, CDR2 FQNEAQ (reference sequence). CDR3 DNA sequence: TGTGCCAGCAGCTTAGCCCTCAGGGACTACTCTCAGTTCTTC. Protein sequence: CASSLALRDYSQFF.

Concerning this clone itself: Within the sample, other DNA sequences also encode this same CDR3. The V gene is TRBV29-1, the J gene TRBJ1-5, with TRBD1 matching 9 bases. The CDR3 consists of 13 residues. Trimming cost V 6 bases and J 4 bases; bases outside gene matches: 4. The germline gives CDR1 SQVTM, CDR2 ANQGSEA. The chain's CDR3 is CSVGDRGNQPQHF. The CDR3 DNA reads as TGCAGCGTGGGCGACAGGGGGAATCAGCCCCAGCATTTT.

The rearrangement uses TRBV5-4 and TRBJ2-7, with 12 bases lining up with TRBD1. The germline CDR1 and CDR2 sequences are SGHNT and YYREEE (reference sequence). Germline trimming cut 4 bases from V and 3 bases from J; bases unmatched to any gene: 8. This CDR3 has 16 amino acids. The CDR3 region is CASSPGDRGRSYEQYF. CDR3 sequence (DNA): TGTGCCAGCAGCCCCGGGGACAGGGGGCGCAGCTACGAGCAGTACTTC.

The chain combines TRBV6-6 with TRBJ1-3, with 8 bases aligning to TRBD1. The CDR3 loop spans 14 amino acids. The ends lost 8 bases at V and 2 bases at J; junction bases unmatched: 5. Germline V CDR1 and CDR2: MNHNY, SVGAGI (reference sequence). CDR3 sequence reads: CASRQGATGNTIYF. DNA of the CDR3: TGTGCCAGCCGGCAGGGGGCGACTGGAAACACCATATATTTT.

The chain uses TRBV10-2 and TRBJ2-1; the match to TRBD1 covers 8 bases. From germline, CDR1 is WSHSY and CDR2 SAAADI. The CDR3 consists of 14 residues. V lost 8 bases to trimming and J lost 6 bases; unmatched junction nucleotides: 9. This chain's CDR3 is CASLDRGGFNEQFF. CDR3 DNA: TGCGCCAGCCTAGACAGGGGCGGATTCAATGAGCAGTTCTTC.

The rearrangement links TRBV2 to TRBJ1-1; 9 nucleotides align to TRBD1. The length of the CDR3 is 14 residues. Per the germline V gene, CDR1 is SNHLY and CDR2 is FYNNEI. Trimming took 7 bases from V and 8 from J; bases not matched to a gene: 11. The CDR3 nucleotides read TGTGCCAGCAAGGACAGGGGAACTTGGGAGGAAGCTTTCTTT. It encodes CASKDRGTWEEAFF. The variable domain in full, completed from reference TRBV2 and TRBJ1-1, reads EPEVTQTPSHQVTQMGQEVILRCVPISNHLYFYWYRQILGQKVEFLVSFYNNEISEKSEIFDDQFSVERPDGSNFTLKIRSTKLEDSAMYFCASKDRGTWEEAFFGQGTRLTVV.

The CDR3 nucleotides are TGTGCCAGTAGCCGTTTATCTGGGGCCAACGTCCTGACTTTC. This gives the protein CASSRLSGANVLTF. This chain joins TRBV19 and TRBJ2-6, with D unclear. CDR1 is LNHDA, CDR2 SQIVND, per germline (reference sequence). The CDR3 runs 14 residues. Trimming took 6 bases from V and 1 from J, leaving 7 bases between them.

Here the CDR3 reads CATSRDLSGIRENVYTQYF. Here the CDR3 DNA reads TGTGCCACCAGCAGAGATCTCTCAGGGATCCGGGAGAACGTGTATACGCAGTATTTT. J is TRBJ2-3 and V is TRBV15; possibly TRBD2 for D (6 bases). Germline loops: CDR1 LNHNV, CDR2 YYDKDF (reference sequence). The germline V and J ends were trimmed by 0 bases and 7 bases, with 26 bases remaining between them. The CDR3 has 19 amino acids.

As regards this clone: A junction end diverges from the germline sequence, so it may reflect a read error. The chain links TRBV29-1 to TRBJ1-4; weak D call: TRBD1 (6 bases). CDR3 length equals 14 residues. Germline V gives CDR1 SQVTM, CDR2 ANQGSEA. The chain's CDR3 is CSVPSTGSNGKLFF. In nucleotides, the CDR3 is TGCAGCGTCCCCTCGACAGGTTCTAATGGAAAACTGTTTTTT.

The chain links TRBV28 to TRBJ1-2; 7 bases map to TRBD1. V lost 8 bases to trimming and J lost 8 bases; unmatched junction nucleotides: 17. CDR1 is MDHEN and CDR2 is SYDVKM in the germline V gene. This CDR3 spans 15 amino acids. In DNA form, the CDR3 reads TGTGCCAGCCACCTAGAGGGGGCGCAGGTAGGCGGCTACACCTTC. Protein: CASHLEGAQVGGYTF.

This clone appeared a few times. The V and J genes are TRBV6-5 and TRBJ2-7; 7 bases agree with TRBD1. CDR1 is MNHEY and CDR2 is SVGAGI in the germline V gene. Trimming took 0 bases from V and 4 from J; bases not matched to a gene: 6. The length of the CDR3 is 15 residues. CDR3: CASSYSRDSIYEQYF. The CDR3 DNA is TGTGCCAGCAGTTACTCAAGGGACAGCATTTACGAGCAGTACTTC.

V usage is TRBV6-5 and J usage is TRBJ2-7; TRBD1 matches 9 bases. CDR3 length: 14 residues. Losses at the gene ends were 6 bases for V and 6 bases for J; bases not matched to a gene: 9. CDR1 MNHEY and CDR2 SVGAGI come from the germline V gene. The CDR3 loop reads CASSPTGGLGEQYF. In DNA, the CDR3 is TGTGCCAGCAGCCCCACAGGGGGCTTAGGCGAGCAGTACTTC.